This paragraph covers one T cell receptor beta chain sequence. Data came from immunoSEQ multiplex PCR; TCRdb stores just in-frame clones and leaves some out. This sample has roughly 86,000 clones; 85% occur once, and the top ten carry around 3.3%. This entry is derived from a study of blood T cell repertoires in COVID-19. Sequenced sample: peripheral blood. The clonotype originates from a man aged 50-60 years with acute or convalescent COVID-19.

The CDR3 DNA is TGTGCCAGCAGTGAATTCCTCGGAGCGGAGGGAGAGCAGTACTTC. Translation: CASSEFLGAEGEQYF. V gene TRBV6-1 combines with J gene TRBJ2-7, with D perhaps TRBD2 (6 bases). The germline V gene encodes CDR1 MNHNS and CDR2 SASEGT. This CDR3 is 15 amino acids long. V was pared by 2 bases and J by 7 bases, with 18 bases between.